This T cell receptor (beta chain) was documented in a study of blood T cell repertoires in COVID-19. V dropped 0 bases and J dropped 0 bases, with 11 bases sitting between them. Germline V gene lookup returns CDR1 GTSNPN and CDR2 SVGIG (reference sequence). The CDR3 is made up of 15 amino acids. Original processing notes: Amplification of reference gene primers was used by the study to estimate nucleated cell counts. Some clones are missing from TCRdb's copy, which holds only in-frame ones; the method was immunoSEQ multiplex PCR. V and J calls and clone size are as listed in that table; D and trimming were resolved from the DNA. Here the sample spans about 210,000 clones, 88% being singletons.

What was sequenced was peripheral blood. The receptor was derived from a man between 18 and 35 years old with active or convalescent COVID-19. The gene calls are TRBV30 and TRBJ1-1; D is possibly TRBD1 (6 bases). The CDR3 DNA sequence: TGTGCCTGGAGTGTAGGTCAGGGGCTGAACACTGAAGCTTTCTTT. This gives the protein CAWSVGQGLNTEAFF.